These 13 T cell receptor beta chains came from one sample sequenced in a study of shared T cell receptors in the human thymus (dated by TCRdb to the early 2020s). Library preparation was by the immunoSEQ multiplex PCR assay. What TCRdb holds here is the immuneACCESS table cut down to in-frame rearrangements. Part of the clones is not present; checked against another copy, under half of the missing clones reflect an unresolved V gene, and the others are unexplained. The table for this sample lists over 650,000 clones; 80% to 90% of them were counted only once. 0.0094% of the sample is in the top ten clones. Another study also made use of these data, one on human thymus T cells.

Input material: thymocytes. These TCRs come from a boy younger than two with a congenital heart defect. Donor details come from another sample of the same person, matched by shared clones.

V is TRBV7-9 and J is TRBJ2-7; 10 bases match TRBD2. The CDR3 spans 17 residues. Germline CDR1 reads SEHNR; CDR2 reads FQNEAQ (reference sequence). J lost 1 base, V lost 2 bases, and 8 bases had no gene match. CDR3 amino acids: CASSLFGVGLASYEQYF. The CDR3 DNA reads as TGTGCCAGCAGCTTATTCGGTGTGGGACTAGCGTCCTACGAGCAGTACTTC.

The V and J genes are TRBV5-6 and TRBJ2-7, with 10 positions matching TRBD2. The CDR3 is 16 amino acids. Looked up from germline, CDR1 is SGHDT and CDR2 is YYEEEE. Trimming removed 0 bases from V and 5 bases from J; junction bases left unmatched: 8. The CDR3 spells CASSLEAGGQINEQYF. The CDR3 DNA reads as TGTGCCAGCAGCTTGGAAGCGGGAGGGCAGATCAACGAGCAGTACTTC.

This chain connects TRBV19 to TRBJ2-3, with TRBD2 identical over 9 bases. The CDR3 has 15 amino acids. CDR1 and CDR2 from the germline V gene are LNHDA and SQIVND (reference sequence). V shed 5 bases and J 2 bases; nucleotides not matched to a gene: 5. CDR3 sequence: CASSEGGGDTDTQYF. The CDR3 DNA follows: TGTGCCAGTAGTGAGGGCGGGGGGGACACAGATACGCAGTATTTT. Drawing the rest from reference TRBV19 and TRBJ2-3, the complete variable domain is DGGITQSPKYLFRKEGQNVTLSCEQNLNHDAMYWYRQDPGQGLRLIYYSQIVNDFQKGDIAEGYSVSREKKESFPLTVTSAQKNPTAFYLCASSEGGGDTDTQYFGPGTRLTVL.

Remarks on this clone: At the DNA level, this CDR3 is encoded by other sequences in the same sample as well. The CDR3 nucleotides read TGTGCCAGTAGTATCCCAGGGTACCAAGAGACCCAGTACTTC. Residues: CASSIPGYQETQYF. The V call is TRBV19, the J call TRBJ2-5, with D perhaps TRBD1 (5 bases). CDR1 is LNHDA and CDR2 is SQIVND in the germline V gene (reference sequence). V dropped 3 bases and J dropped 0 bases, with 8 bases sitting between them. This CDR3 comprises 14 residues. Complete variable domain (other parts from reference TRBV19 and TRBJ2-5): DGGITQSPKYLFRKEGQNVTLSCEQNLNHDAMYWYRQDPGQGLRLIYYSQIVNDFQKGDIAEGYSVSREKKESFPLTVTSAQKNPTAFYLCASSIPGYQETQYFGPGTRLLVL.

V usage is TRBV5-4 and J usage is TRBJ2-3, with 12 bases identical to TRBD2. The CDR3 is made up of 16 amino acids. Germline-derived CDR1 and CDR2 are SGHNT and YYREEE (reference sequence). V lost 3 bases, J lost 3 bases, and 5 bases stayed unmatched. The CDR3 loop is CASSWDLAGGTDTQYF. CDR3 coding DNA: TGTGCCAGCAGCTGGGACCTAGCGGGAGGGACAGATACGCAGTATTTT.

This clone has only one observation. This sequence joins TRBV7-2 and TRBJ2-1, with 11 bases identical to TRBD2. V gave up 2 bases and J gave up 0 bases; unmatched junction bases: 6. The CDR3 extends over 18 amino acids. CDR1 and CDR2 (germline): SGHTA, FQGNSA. CDR3 sequence: CASSLHSGRGVSYNEQFF. CDR3 DNA: TGTGCCAGCAGCTTACATAGCGGGAGGGGGGTCTCCTACAATGAGCAGTTCTTC.

The CDR3 region has the DNA TGTGCCAGCAGTTCTGGGACAGGGGATGGCTATGGCTACACCTTC. Translation gives CASSSGTGDGYGYTF. The rearrangement uses TRBV27 and TRBJ1-2, with 10 bases matching TRBD1. The CDR3 consists of 15 residues. Germline CDR1 is MNHEY and CDR2 is SMNVEV (reference sequence). V lost 4 bases and J lost 4; bases outside the gene matches: 6.

This chain connects TRBV15 to TRBJ2-5, with 10 bases fitting TRBD1. The germline V gene encodes CDR1 LNHNV and CDR2 YYDKDF (reference sequence). This CDR3 spans 14 amino acids. Losses at the gene ends were 8 bases for V and 2 bases for J; bases not matched to a gene: 5. The CDR3, as DNA: TGTGCCACCTCGGGACAGGGGTGGCAAGAGACCCAGTACTTC. This sequence encodes CATSGQGWQETQYF.

The rearrangement joins TRBV28 to TRBJ2-1; 10 nucleotides match TRBD2. Germline loops: CDR1 MDHEN, CDR2 SYDVKM. The V segment lost 4 bases and the J segment 4 bases; nucleotides outside the gene matches: 7. The CDR3 runs to 16 residues. The CDR3 is CASSYRTSGKYNEQFF. CDR3 DNA sequence: TGTGCCAGCAGTTATCGAACTAGCGGGAAGTACAATGAGCAGTTCTTC.

There are a few counts of this clone. The chain joins TRBV6-1 to TRBJ2-7; no firm D call. Trimming removed 3 bases at V and 3 bases at J, with 6 bases between. This CDR3 has 12 residues. Germline CDR1 is MNHNS and CDR2 is SASEGT. CDR3 loop: CASSEADYEQYF. The CDR3 DNA follows: TGTGCCAGCAGTGAGGCAGACTACGAGCAGTACTTC.

This rearrangement joins TRBV5-4 to TRBJ2-5, with D uncertain. CDR1 is SGHNT and CDR2 is YYREEE in the germline V gene (reference sequence). CDR3 length: 9 residues. The V and J ends lost 3 bases and 12 bases respectively, with 6 bases between them. In DNA, the CDR3 is TGTGCCAGCAGCTGCCGGGAGTACTTC. It is translated as CASSCREYF.

The rearrangement uses TRBV29-1 and TRBJ2-7, with TRBD2 matching 13 bases. Germline V lookup: CDR1 SQVTM, CDR2 ANQGSEA. Trimming removed 7 bases from V and 3 bases from J; junction bases left unmatched: 9. The CDR3 is 15 residues long. The CDR3 protein is CSAQLAGGPLYEQYF. The CDR3, as DNA: TGCAGCGCACAACTAGCGGGAGGGCCCCTCTACGAGCAGTACTTC.

This clone was detected only once. The rearrangement joins TRBV4-3 to TRBJ1-4, with D perhaps matching TRBD1 (5 bases). Germline-derived CDR1 and CDR2 are LGHNA and YSLEER. V shed 2 bases and J shed 8 bases, with 18 bases lying between them. This CDR3 has 16 amino acids. CDR3 sequence reads: CASSQWGRGDYEKLFF. The CDR3 nucleotides read TGCGCCAGCAGCCAATGGGGGAGGGGTGACTACGAAAAACTGTTTTTT.